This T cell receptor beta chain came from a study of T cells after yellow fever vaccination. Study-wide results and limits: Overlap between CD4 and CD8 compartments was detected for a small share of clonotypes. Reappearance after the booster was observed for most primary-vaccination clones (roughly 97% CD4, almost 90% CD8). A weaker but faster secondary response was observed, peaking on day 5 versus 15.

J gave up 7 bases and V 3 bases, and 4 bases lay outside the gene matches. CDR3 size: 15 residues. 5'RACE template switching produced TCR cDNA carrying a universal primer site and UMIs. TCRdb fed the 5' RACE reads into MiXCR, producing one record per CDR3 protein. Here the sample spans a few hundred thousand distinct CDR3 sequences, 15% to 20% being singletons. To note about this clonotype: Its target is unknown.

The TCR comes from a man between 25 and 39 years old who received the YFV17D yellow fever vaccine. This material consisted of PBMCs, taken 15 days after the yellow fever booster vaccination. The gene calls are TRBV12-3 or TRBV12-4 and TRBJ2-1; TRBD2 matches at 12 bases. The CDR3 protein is CASSFGLAGKNEQFF. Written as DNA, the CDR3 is TGTGCCAGCAGTTTCGGACTAGCGGGAAAAAATGAGCAGTTCTTC.